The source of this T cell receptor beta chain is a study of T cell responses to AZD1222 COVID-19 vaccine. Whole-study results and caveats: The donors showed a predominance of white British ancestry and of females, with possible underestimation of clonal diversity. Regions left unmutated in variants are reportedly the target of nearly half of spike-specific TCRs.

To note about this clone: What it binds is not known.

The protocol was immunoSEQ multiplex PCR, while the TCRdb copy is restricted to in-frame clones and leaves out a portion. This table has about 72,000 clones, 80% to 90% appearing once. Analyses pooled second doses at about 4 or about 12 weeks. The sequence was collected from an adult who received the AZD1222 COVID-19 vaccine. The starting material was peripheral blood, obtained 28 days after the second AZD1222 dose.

CDR3 region: CASSYDGSNQPQHF. DNA for the CDR3: TGCGCCAGCAGCTACGACGGAAGCAATCAGCCCCAGCATTTT. The chain uses TRBV5-1 and TRBJ1-5, with unresolved D. Trimming shortened V by 3 bases and J by 1 base, and 8 bases separated the two germline ends. Germline V gives CDR1 SGHRS, CDR2 YFSETQ. The CDR3 loop spans 14 amino acids.